The 15 T cell receptor beta chains listed next were all sequenced from one sample in a study of blood T cell repertoires in COVID-19. The data were produced by immunoSEQ multiplex PCR, yet TCRdb's version contains in-frame clones alone and is incomplete. The table has 150,000 or so clones, roughly 81% seen once; the top ten hold 6.5% to 8.5%. The sample consisted of peripheral blood. The receptors derive from a human donor with acute or convalescent COVID-19. The donor label of this sample is uncertain.

The chain is built from TRBV11-2 and TRBJ2-5; D is ambiguous. V was trimmed by 1 base and J by 1 base, leaving 7 bases between them. This CDR3 region has 14 residues. Germline CDR1 reads SGHAT; CDR2 reads FQNNGV. The CDR3 protein is CASSLVGSQETQYF. The DNA of the CDR3 is TGTGCCAGCAGCTTAGTTGGCAGCCAAGAGACCCAGTACTTC.

In this sample, this clone turned up once. V and J are TRBV2 and TRBJ1-5, with D perhaps TRBD1 (6 bases). Deletions cut 5 bases from V and 4 bases from J, with 24 bases between. The CDR3 covers 18 residues. The germline CDR1 and CDR2 sequences are SNHLY and FYNNEI. Here the CDR3 reads CASSLGIGRGRGNQPQHF. In nucleotides, the CDR3 is TGTGCCAGCAGTCTCGGGATAGGAAGGGGAAGGGGGAATCAGCCCCAGCATTTT.

The chain recombines TRBV18 with TRBJ2-1; D unclear. The CDR3 is 14 residues long. Germline CDR1 KGHSH, CDR2 LQKENI. Trimming removed 3 bases from V and 5 bases from J, with 11 bases in between. The CDR3 DNA follows: TGTGCCAGCTCACCCTCCCTACGCGACAATGAGCAGTTCTTC. It translates to CASSPSLRDNEQFF.

The J gene is TRBJ2-2, the V gene TRBV3-1 (or the pseudogene TRBV3-2); tentatively, D is TRBD2 (6 bases). This CDR3 has 16 amino acids. CDR1 is LGHDT and CDR2 is YNNKEL in the germline V gene (reference sequence). Between the trimmed V and J ends, which lost 4 bases and 0 bases, there was a span of 12 bases. CDR3 protein: CASSPGLLANTGELFF. The CDR3 bases are TGTGCCAGCAGCCCGGGACTCCTCGCGAACACCGGGGAGCTGTTTTTT.

This chain joins TRBV5-1 and TRBJ1-1, with no clear D. This CDR3 has 14 amino acids. With 1 base removed from V and 2 bases from J, the gap between germline ends came to 9 bases. Germline CDR1 SGHRS, CDR2 YFSETQ. The CDR3 region is CASSLRGVNTEAFF. DNA for the CDR3: TGCGCCAGCAGCTTGCGGGGAGTAAACACTGAAGCTTTCTTT.

This clone was recorded many times. The chain joins TRBV9 to TRBJ2-2; no definite D call. Deletions cut 4 bases from V and 2 bases from J, with 12 bases between. Germline V gene lookup returns CDR1 SGDLS and CDR2 YYNGEE. The CDR3 has 15 amino acids. Here the CDR3 DNA reads TGTGCCAGCAGCCTCCGGGTCGATAACACCGGGGAGCTGTTTTTT. Translating gives CASSLRVDNTGELFF.

The chain recombines TRBV6-5 with TRBJ1-1; weak D call: TRBD1 (5 bases). The CDR3 spans 14 residues. The germline V and J ends were trimmed by 0 bases and 3 bases, with 8 bases remaining between them. CDR1 MNHEY and CDR2 SVGAGI come from the germline V gene. The CDR3 DNA reads TGTGCCAGCAGTTACTCATGGGGGGACACTGAAGCTTTCTTT. Translated, it gives CASSYSWGDTEAFF.

Only one count was recorded for this clone. CDR3 coding DNA: TGTGCCAGCAGCCAGGTTGGGAGGAACACTGAAGCTTTCTTT. It encodes CASSQVGRNTEAFF. V usage is TRBV3-1 (or the pseudogene TRBV3-2) and J usage is TRBJ1-1; no clear D gene. V dropped 3 bases and J dropped 1 base, with 9 bases sitting between them. Germline V gene lookup returns CDR1 LGHDT and CDR2 YNNKEL (reference sequence). This CDR3 has 14 amino acids.

V and J are TRBV27 and TRBJ1-1; TRBD1 matches 7 bases. With 8 bases clipped from V and 1 base from J, the junction kept 10 bases outside the gene matches. The CDR3 consists of 15 residues. Per germline, CDR1 MNHEY and CDR2 SMNVEV (reference sequence). The CDR3, as DNA: TGTGCCAGCGGAGTCTCGACAGGGCCGAACACTGAAGCTTTCTTT. Encoded protein: CASGVSTGPNTEAFF.

A single count supports this clone. The genes are TRBV6-5 and TRBJ2-3; D is ambiguous. The CDR3 is made up of 12 amino acids. Germline V gene lookup returns CDR1 MNHEY and CDR2 SVGAGI. Trimming pared 8 bases from V and 2 bases from J, leaving 8 bases between. CDR3 loop: CASWNYTDTQYF. CDR3 in DNA: TGTGCCAGCTGGAACTACACAGATACGCAGTATTTT.

This rearrangement joins TRBV10-3 to TRBJ1-3; D unclear. V lost 3 bases, J lost 0 bases, and 15 bases lay in between. The CDR3 has 17 amino acids. CDR1 is ENHRY, CDR2 SYGVKD, per germline. CDR3 protein: CAISDRTGTPSGNTIYF. The CDR3 nucleotides are TGTGCCATCAGTGACAGAACGGGAACCCCCTCTGGAAACACCATATATTTT.

This clone has just one count. The chain has TRBV5-1 and TRBJ1-2; 11 bases line up with TRBD1. V lost 4 bases and J lost 0; bases outside the gene matches: 5. The CDR3 extends over 16 amino acids. Germline CDR1 is SGHRS and CDR2 is YFSETQ. The CDR3 bases are TGCGCCAGCAGCCCGGGACAGGGGGTGGCTAACTATGGCTACACCTTC. This sequence encodes CASSPGQGVANYGYTF.

The chain employs TRBV11-1 and TRBJ1-6, with D tentatively TRBD1 (5 bases). Germline values: CDR1 SGHAT, CDR2 FQDESV (reference sequence). The CDR3 totals 15 residues. The ends were cut back, 5 bases at V and 8 bases at J, with 16 bases in the middle. CDR3 amino acids: CASSRRGTGDSPLHF. CDR3 in DNA: TGTGCCAGCAGCCGGCGGGGAACAGGAGATTCACCCCTCCACTTT.

J is TRBJ1-4 and V is TRBV21-1. TRBV21-1 is listed as a pseudogene. The CDR3 totals 15 residues. The CDR3 DNA is TGTGCCAGCCTCTCTCGCGGGGGAAATAATGAAAAACTGTTTTTT. It specifies CASLSRGGNNEKLFF.

This chain joins TRBV6-5 and TRBJ2-2; maybe TRBD2 (5 bases). Germline V gene lookup returns CDR1 MNHEY and CDR2 SVGAGI. The CDR3 has 16 amino acids. Trimming pared 0 bases from V and 0 bases from J, leaving 8 bases between. CDR3 bases: TGTGCCAGCAGTTACTCGGGAGTGTCGAACACCGGGGAGCTGTTTTTT. This sequence encodes CASSYSGVSNTGELFF.